The clone carrying this TCR beta chain was seen once. These data come from a study of shared clonotypes between healthy human individuals. CD4+ cell separation produced CD45RA+ naive and CD45RA-negative memory subsets. V lost 6 bases and J 0 bases, leaving 10 bases between the germline ends. The length of the CDR3 is 14 residues. Germline CDR1 and CDR2: MNHEY and SMNVEV (reference sequence). Sequenced by immunoSEQ multiplex PCR; TCRdb stores in-frame clones only, minus some. There are 2 million to 2.5 million clones in the sample; more than 90% occur only once, and roughly 0.13% lies in the top ten. The rearrangement joins TRBV27 to TRBJ2-3; a possible D gene is TRBD2 (5 bases). Sequencing input: naive CD4+ T cells sorted from blood. The subset: CD45RA+ positively selected. The sequence derives from a man younger than 30 in good health. CDR3 sequence: CASSPRTSTDTQYF. In DNA form, the CDR3 reads TGTGCCAGCAGCCCGCGGACTAGCACAGATACGCAGTATTTT.